Below are 12 T cell receptor beta chains sequenced from a single sample in a study of T cell repertoires in cytomegalovirus infection. MiXCR, run by TCRdb on the reads, gives a single entry per CDR3 protein. The sample shows roughly 730,000 distinct CDR3 sequences, roughly 36% of them seen only once. Their cognate antigens are unknown. The sample here was cultured PBMCs, taken from culture after CMV antigen stimulation. These receptors all come from a human donor in good health (CMV status not recorded). Some clones in this sample may be carry-over from other donors' samples.

The chain has TRBV6-1 and TRBJ2-3; tentatively, D is TRBD2 (6 bases). Germline V gives CDR1 MNHNS, CDR2 SASEGT. CDR3 length: 17 residues. V lost 7 bases and J 6 bases, leaving 26 bases between the germline ends. The CDR3 coding sequence is TGTGCCAGCACCCGGCGGGACGGAGGGTTTTATTCGGATACGCAGTATTTT. Translation: CASTRRDGGFYSDTQYF.

The table lists this clonotype with many counts. This chain connects TRBV7-8 to TRBJ2-3; 8 bases agree with TRBD2. The length of the CDR3 is 18 residues. The germline gives CDR1 SGHVS, CDR2 FQNEAQ. V dropped 3 bases and J dropped 0; count of bases not matched to a gene: 11. For the CDR3, the DNA is TGTGCCAGCAGCTTGGCCCCGGTAGCGGGAACTAGCACAGATACGCAGTATTTT. Residues: CASSLAPVAGTSTDTQYF.

The chain combines TRBV6-6 with TRBJ2-1; D not certain. Trimming pared 0 bases from V and 8 bases from J, leaving 2 bases between. CDR3 size: 11 residues. Germline-derived CDR1 and CDR2 are MNHNY and SVGAGI (reference sequence). The chain's CDR3 is CASSYSDEQFF. In DNA, the CDR3 is TGTGCCAGCAGTTACTCCGATGAGCAGTTCTTC.

The chain recombines TRBV30 with TRBJ2-3; D is unclear. The CDR3 runs 14 residues. CDR1 and CDR2 (germline): GTSNPN, SVGIG (reference sequence). V lost 0 bases and J 2 bases, leaving 9 bases between the germline ends. CDR3 residues: CAWSVDFSTDTQYF. The CDR3 coding sequence is TGTGCCTGGAGTGTAGATTTTTCCACAGATACGCAGTATTTT.

The chain combines TRBV7-6 with TRBJ2-5; possible D gene TRBD1, 5 bases. The CDR3 runs to 13 residues. CDR1 is SGHVS and CDR2 is FNYEAQ in the germline V gene. Trimming cost V 3 bases and J 4 bases, with 9 bases left between them. CDR3 coding DNA: TGTGCCAGCAGCTTTTCCAGGGCAGAGACCCAGTACTTC. This codes for CASSFSRAETQYF. Drawing the rest from reference TRBV7-6 and TRBJ2-5, the complete variable domain is GAGVSQSPRYKVTKRGQDVALRCDPISGHVSLYWYRQALGQGPEFLTYFNYEAQQDKSGLPNDRFSAERPEGSISTLTIQRTEQRDSAMYRCASSFSRAETQYFGPGTRLLVL.

This clonotype occurred a few times. J is TRBJ2-7 and V is TRBV14, with 7 nucleotides matching TRBD1. With 1 base clipped from V and 1 base from J, the junction kept 7 bases outside the gene matches. This CDR3 spans 16 amino acids. Germline V lookup: CDR1 SGHDN, CDR2 FVKESK. The CDR3 sequence is CASSQVGDSASYEQYF. CDR3 nucleotide sequence: TGTGCCAGCAGCCAAGTCGGGGACAGCGCTTCCTACGAGCAGTACTTC.

Turning to this clonotype: A much larger clone differs by one base, so this may be a read error. The chain has TRBV7-2 and TRBJ2-7; D gene ambiguous. The CDR3 loop spans 12 amino acids. Trimming took off 1 base at V and 4 bases at J, with 5 bases between the two ends. Germline V CDR1 and CDR2: SGHTA, FQGNSA. CDR3 amino acids: CASSLEWYEQYF. In nucleotides, the CDR3 is TGTGCCAGCAGCTTAGAGTGGTACGAGCAGTACTTC.

This clonotype came up many times. The chain combines TRBV7-6 with TRBJ1-4; D ambiguous. In germline, CDR1 is SGHVS, CDR2 FNYEAQ. Trimming stripped 6 bases from V and 0 bases from J, with 14 bases between. This CDR3 spans 16 amino acids. CDR3 residues: CASSLRSPATNEKLFF. CDR3 DNA sequence: TGTGCCAGCAGTCTTCGGTCCCCAGCAACTAATGAAAAACTGTTTTTT.

This clonotype showed up just a few times. The V and J genes are TRBV4-1 and TRBJ2-5, with D tentatively TRBD1 (6 bases). The CDR3 is made up of 15 amino acids. In germline, CDR1 is MGHRA, CDR2 YSYEKL. The V end was cut by 4 bases, the J end by 5 bases, with 17 bases between. DNA of the CDR3: TGCGCCAGCAGCCGCCGAATTGGGGGCGAGGAGACCCAGTACTTC. Its protein product is CASSRRIGGEETQYF.

This clonotype has just a few counts. V usage is TRBV28 and J usage is TRBJ2-5; TRBD2 matches 9 bases. The V and J ends lost 6 bases and 3 bases, in that order; junction bases with no gene match: 17. The CDR3 length is 18 residues. Germline values: CDR1 MDHEN, CDR2 SYDVKM. CDR3 bases: TGTGCCAGCAGCCTCTTACTAGCGGGCTTAAGGGGAAAAGAGACCCAGTACTTC. Translated: CASSLLLAGLRGKETQYF.

This clonotype was detected many times. CDR3 bases: TGTGCCAGCACTCTATTGGGGGGATTGAACACTGAAGCTTTCTTT. Translating gives CASTLLGGLNTEAFF. The chain combines TRBV7-2 with TRBJ1-1, with a possible D match to TRBD1 (5 bases). The CDR3 is made up of 15 amino acids. Between the trimmed V and J ends, which lost 7 bases and 0 bases, there was a span of 15 bases. CDR1 and CDR2 from the germline V gene are SGHTA and FQGNSA.

V usage is TRBV11-1 and J usage is TRBJ2-1; TRBD2 agrees at 12 bases. Germline V gene data show CDR1 as SGHAT and CDR2 as FQDESV (reference sequence). Unmatched junction bases numbered 12, after V lost 3 bases and J lost 9 bases. This CDR3 spans 17 amino acids. The CDR3 loop reads CASSLGLAGPRGSEQFF. The CDR3 region has the DNA TGTGCCAGCAGCTTGGGACTAGCGGGCCCTCGGGGCAGTGAGCAGTTCTTC.